A selection of T cell receptor beta chains follows, all from one sample in a study of identical twins. TCRdb recomputed calls from the 5' RACE reads with MiXCR, one row per CDR3 protein. The sample includes some 500,000 distinct CDR3 sequences, around 15% of them seen just once. The same sample was also used in a study of yellow fever vaccine responses in identical twins.

Input material: CD4+ T cells sorted from blood. Source of these receptors: a woman aged 18-30 years in good health. Each CDR3 is given with its conserved first and last residue. The order of the fields is D gene, J gene, V gene, clone size, CDR3 protein, CDR3 DNA. A D gene is named only where the DNA matches it firmly. Not all rows give a size; the values are once, few, many and, for expanded clones, a class.

- | TRBJ1-2 | TRBV18 | - | CASSPGKLNGYTF | TGTGCCAGCTCACCGGGGAAATTGAATGGCTACACCTTC
TRBD2 | TRBJ2-3 | TRBV2 | - | CASSLTRPGVTSRPITDTQYF | TGTGCCAGCAGCCTCACCCGACCGGGTGTGACTAGCCGTCCCATCACAGATACGCAGTATTTT
TRBD2 | TRBJ2-1 | TRBV28 | few | CASGAGGYNEQFF | TGTGCCAGCGGGGCGGGGGGCTACAATGAGCAGTTCTTC
- | TRBJ1-2 | TRBV29-1 | few | CSVMNNYGYTF | TGCAGCGTTATGAATAACTATGGCTACACCTTC
- | TRBJ2-2 | TRBV20-1 | many | CSARAGAGELFF | TGCAGTGCTAGAGCGGGTGCCGGGGAGCTGTTTTTT
TRBD1 | TRBJ1-5 | TRBV6-1 | few | CASSVDRGSNQPQHF | TGTGCCAGCAGCGTTGACAGGGGTAGCAATCAGCCCCAGCATTTT
TRBD2 | TRBJ2-1 | TRBV12-5 | - | CASGLVIAGVPSEQFF | TGTGCTAGTGGTTTGGTAATAGCGGGAGTACCCAGTGAGCAGTTCTTC
TRBD2 | TRBJ2-4 | TRBV18 | few | CASSPRAGGRNIQYF | TGTGCCAGCTCACCACGAGCGGGGGGACGGAACATTCAGTACTTC
- | TRBJ2-6 | TRBV6-2/TRBV6-3 | few | CASTFTRSGANVLTF | TGTGCCAGCACATTTACACGCTCTGGGGCCAACGTCCTGACTTTC
- | TRBJ2-7 | TRBV24-1 | few | CATSDFQENEQYF | TGTGCCACCAGTGATTTTCAAGAGAACGAGCAGTACTTC
- | TRBJ1-2 | TRBV6-5 | - | CASSYDPVLGNGYTF | TGTGCCAGCAGTTACGACCCGGTCTTGGGGAATGGCTACACCTTC
TRBD2 | TRBJ2-5 | TRBV5-8 | few | CASSPGLAGVKQETQYF | TGTGCCAGCAGCCCCGGACTAGCGGGGGTTAAACAAGAGACCCAGTACTTC
TRBD1 | TRBJ2-5 | TRBV20-1 | few | CSATGQDQETQYF | TGCAGTGCAACGGGACAGGACCAAGAGACCCAGTACTTC
- | TRBJ2-1 | TRBV18 | few | CASSTGGVTRHEQFF | TGTGCCAGCTCTACTGGCGGGGTGACACGTCACGAGCAGTTCTTC
- | TRBJ2-7 | TRBV9 | - | CASSPFSQSPAEFYEQYF | TGTGCCAGCAGCCCTTTCTCCCAAAGCCCAGCAGAGTTCTACGAGCAGTACTTC
- | TRBJ1-3 | TRBV27 | few | CASSLDYRSSGNTIYF | TGTGCCAGCAGTTTAGATTACCGGAGCTCTGGAAACACCATATATTTT
- | TRBJ1-1 | TRBV29-1 | few | CSVRDLNTEAFF | TGCAGCGTTCGGGACCTGAACACTGAAGCTTTCTTT
- | TRBJ2-7 | TRBV6-1 | few | CASSQGLPGTRAEQYF | TGTGCCAGCAGTCAAGGACTACCCGGAACTAGGGCCGAGCAGTACTTC
- | TRBJ2-7 | TRBV20-1 | - | CSATDTSSSYEQYF | TGCAGTGCCACGGACACCTCTTCCTCCTACGAGCAGTACTTC
TRBD2 | TRBJ2-1 | TRBV12-3/TRBV12-4 | - | CASSLGSASGRSEQFF | TGTGCCAGCAGTTTAGGATCGGCTAGCGGGAGGTCTGAGCAGTTCTTC
TRBD1 | TRBJ1-5 | TRBV20-1 | - | CSARNVQGMGNQPQHF | TGCAGTGCTAGGAACGTACAGGGGATGGGGAATCAGCCCCAGCATTTT
- | TRBJ1-2 | TRBV6-5 | - | CASSAPQGGYTF | TGTGCCAGCAGTGCACCCCAGGGTGGCTACACCTTC
TRBD1 | TRBJ2-3 | TRBV20-1 | - | CSQPDRDRVDTQYF | TGCAGTCAACCAGACCGGGACAGGGTCGATACGCAGTATTTT
TRBD2 | TRBJ2-1 | TRBV3-1 | - | CASSPWIAGGPDEQFF | TGTGCCAGCAGCCCTTGGATAGCGGGGGGGCCTGATGAGCAGTTCTTC
- | TRBJ2-3 | TRBV20-1 | - | CSASPLTSTDTQYF | TGCAGTGCCTCCCCCTTGACTAGCACAGATACGCAGTATTTT
TRBD1 | TRBJ1-1 | TRBV29-1 | few | CSARPRGENTEAFF | TGCAGCGCCCGGCCCAGGGGGGAGAACACTGAAGCTTTCTTT
- | TRBJ1-1 | TRBV28 | few | CASSFGVTEAFF | TGTGCCAGCAGTTTTGGGGTTACTGAAGCTTTCTTT
TRBD1 | TRBJ1-2 | TRBV6-5 | few | CASSYLGTGLGYTF | TGTGCCAGCAGTTACCTCGGGACAGGGTTGGGCTACACCTTC
TRBD2 | TRBJ2-2 | TRBV20-1 | - | CSAPGAGGITGELFF | TGCAGTGCCCCTGGAGCGGGAGGTATCACCGGGGAGCTGTTTTTT
TRBD2 | TRBJ2-2 | TRBV19 | - | CASSIQAGGNTGELFF | TGTGCCAGTAGTATCCAAGCGGGGGGGAACACCGGGGAGCTGTTTTTT
- | TRBJ2-5 | TRBV12-3/TRBV12-4 | many | CASSATTGGGETQYF | TGTGCCAGCAGCGCGACGACTGGGGGAGGAGAGACCCAGTACTTC
- | TRBJ2-1 | TRBV2 | - | CASQQDGNEQFF | TGTGCCAGCCAGCAGGACGGCAATGAGCAGTTCTTC
TRBD1 | TRBJ2-3 | TRBV9 | many | CASSAGQGRADTQYF | TGTGCCAGCAGCGCCGGACAGGGAAGGGCAGATACGCAGTATTTT
- | TRBJ2-3 | TRBV18 | few | CASRIVADTQYF | TGTGCCAGCCGAATAGTCGCAGATACGCAGTATTTT
TRBD2 | TRBJ2-7 | TRBV7-6 | - | CASSLGVAGPYEQYF | TGTGCCAGCAGTTTAGGGGTAGCGGGCCCCTACGAGCAGTACTTC
- | TRBJ2-1 | TRBV2 | - | CASRQEQFGNEQFF | TGTGCCAGCAGGCAGGAGCAGTTTGGAAATGAGCAGTTCTTC